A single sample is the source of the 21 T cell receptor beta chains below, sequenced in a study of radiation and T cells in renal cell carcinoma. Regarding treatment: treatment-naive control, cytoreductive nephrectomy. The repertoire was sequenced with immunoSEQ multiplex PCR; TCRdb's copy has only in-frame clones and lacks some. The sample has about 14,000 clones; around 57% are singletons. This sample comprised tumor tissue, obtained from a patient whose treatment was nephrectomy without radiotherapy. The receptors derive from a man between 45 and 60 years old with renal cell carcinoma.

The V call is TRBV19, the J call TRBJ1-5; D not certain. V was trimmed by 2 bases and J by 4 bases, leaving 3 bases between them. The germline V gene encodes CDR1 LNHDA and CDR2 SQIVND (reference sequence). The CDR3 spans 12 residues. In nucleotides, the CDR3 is TGTGCCAGTAGTATATATAATCAGCCCCAGCATTTT. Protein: CASSIYNQPQHF. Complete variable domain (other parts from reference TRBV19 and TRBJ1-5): DGGITQSPKYLFRKEGQNVTLSCEQNLNHDAMYWYRQDPGQGLRLIYYSQIVNDFQKGDIAEGYSVSREKKESFPLTVTSAQKNPTAFYLCASSIYNQPQHFGDGTRLSIL.

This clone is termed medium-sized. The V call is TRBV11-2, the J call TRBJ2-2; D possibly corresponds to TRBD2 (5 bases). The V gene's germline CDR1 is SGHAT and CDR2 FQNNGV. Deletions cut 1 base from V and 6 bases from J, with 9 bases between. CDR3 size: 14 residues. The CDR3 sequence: CASSLVAGAGELFF. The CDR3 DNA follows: TGTGCCAGCAGCTTAGTAGCCGGGGCCGGGGAGCTGTTTTTT.

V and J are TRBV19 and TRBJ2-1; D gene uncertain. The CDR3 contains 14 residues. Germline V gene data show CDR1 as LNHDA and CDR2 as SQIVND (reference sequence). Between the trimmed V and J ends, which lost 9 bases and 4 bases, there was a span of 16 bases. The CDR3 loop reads CASHSDLSYNEQFF. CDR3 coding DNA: TGTGCCAGCCACAGTGATCTGTCTTACAATGAGCAGTTCTTC. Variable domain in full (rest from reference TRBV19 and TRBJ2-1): DGGITQSPKYLFRKEGQNVTLSCEQNLNHDAMYWYRQDPGQGLRLIYYSQIVNDFQKGDIAEGYSVSREKKESFPLTVTSAQKNPTAFYLCASHSDLSYNEQFFGPGTRLTVL.

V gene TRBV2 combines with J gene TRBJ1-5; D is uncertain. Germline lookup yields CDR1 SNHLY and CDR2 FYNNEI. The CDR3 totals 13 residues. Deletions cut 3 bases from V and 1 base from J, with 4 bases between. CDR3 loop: CASSDDSNQPQHF. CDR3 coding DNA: TGTGCCAGCAGTGACGACAGCAATCAGCCCCAGCATTTT.

The CDR3 DNA reads as TGTGCCAGCACCCTCTTCCGGGGTACGGATGAGCAGTTCTTC. Translation gives CASTLFRGTDEQFF. The chain links TRBV7-2 to TRBJ2-1; D perhaps matches TRBD2 (5 bases). From germline, CDR1 is SGHTA and CDR2 FQGNSA. Trimming stripped 7 bases from V and 8 bases from J, with 18 bases between. The CDR3 runs 14 residues.

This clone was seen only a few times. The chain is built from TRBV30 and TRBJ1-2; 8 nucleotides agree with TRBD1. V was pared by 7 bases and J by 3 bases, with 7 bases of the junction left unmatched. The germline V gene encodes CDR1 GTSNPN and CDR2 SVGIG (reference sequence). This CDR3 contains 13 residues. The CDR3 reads CASSTGVDYGYTF. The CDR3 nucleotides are TGTGCCTCCTCGACAGGGGTGGACTATGGCTACACCTTC.

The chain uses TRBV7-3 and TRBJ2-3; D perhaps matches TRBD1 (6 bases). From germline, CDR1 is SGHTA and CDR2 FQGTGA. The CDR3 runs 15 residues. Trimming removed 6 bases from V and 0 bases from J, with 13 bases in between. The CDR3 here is CASSSLGQSTDTQYF. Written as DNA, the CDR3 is TGTGCCAGCAGTAGTTTAGGACAGAGCACAGATACGCAGTATTTT. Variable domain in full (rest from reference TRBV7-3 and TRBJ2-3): GAGVSQTPSNKVTEKGKYVELRCDPISGHTALYWYRQSLGQGPEFLIYFQGTGAADDSGLPNDRFFAVRPEGSVSTLKIQRTERGDSAVYLCASSSLGQSTDTQYFGPGTRLTVL.

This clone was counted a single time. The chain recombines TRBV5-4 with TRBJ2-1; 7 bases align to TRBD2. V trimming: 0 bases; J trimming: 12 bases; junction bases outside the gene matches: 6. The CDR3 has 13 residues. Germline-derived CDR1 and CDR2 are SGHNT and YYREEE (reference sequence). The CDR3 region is CASSLDPGGPQFF. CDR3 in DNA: TGTGCCAGCAGCTTGGATCCGGGGGGACCGCAGTTCTTC.

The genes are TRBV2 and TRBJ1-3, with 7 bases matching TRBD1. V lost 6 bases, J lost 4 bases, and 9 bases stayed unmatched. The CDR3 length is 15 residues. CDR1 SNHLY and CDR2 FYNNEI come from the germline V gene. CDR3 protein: CASREGQLRGNTIYF. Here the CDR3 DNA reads TGTGCCAGCAGGGAGGGACAGCTAAGAGGAAACACCATATATTTT.

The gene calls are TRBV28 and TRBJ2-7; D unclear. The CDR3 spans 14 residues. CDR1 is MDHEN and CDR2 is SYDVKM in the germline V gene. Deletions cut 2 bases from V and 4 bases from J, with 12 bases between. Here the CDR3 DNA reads TGTGCCAGCAGTTTAGGAAGTGTAGGTTACGAGCAGTACTTC. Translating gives CASSLGSVGYEQYF.

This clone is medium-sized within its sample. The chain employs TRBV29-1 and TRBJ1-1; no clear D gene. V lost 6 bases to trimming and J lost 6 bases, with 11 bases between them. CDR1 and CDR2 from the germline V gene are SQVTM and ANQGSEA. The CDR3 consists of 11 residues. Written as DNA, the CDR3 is TGCAGCGTCTTCGCGAATCCTGAAGCTTTCTTT. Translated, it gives CSVFANPEAFF.

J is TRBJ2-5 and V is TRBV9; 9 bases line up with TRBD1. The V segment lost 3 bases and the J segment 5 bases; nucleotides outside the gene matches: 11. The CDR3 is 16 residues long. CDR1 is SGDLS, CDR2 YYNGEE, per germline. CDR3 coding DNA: TGTGCCAGCAGCGCAGACAGGGGGGGCTTTATTGAGACCCAGTACTTC. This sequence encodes CASSADRGGFIETQYF. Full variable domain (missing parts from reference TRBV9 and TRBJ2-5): DSGVTQTPKHLITATGQRVTLRCSPRSGDLSVYWYQQSLDQGLQFLIQYYNGEERAKGNILERFSAQQFPDLHSELNLSSLELGDSALYFCASSADRGGFIETQYFGPGTRLLVL.

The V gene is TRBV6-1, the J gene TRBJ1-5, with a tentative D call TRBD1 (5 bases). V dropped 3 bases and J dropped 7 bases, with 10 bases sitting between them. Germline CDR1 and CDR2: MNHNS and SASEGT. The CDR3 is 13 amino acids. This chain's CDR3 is CASSDRDRQPQHF. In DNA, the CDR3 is TGTGCCAGCAGTGACAGGGATAGGCAGCCCCAGCATTTT.

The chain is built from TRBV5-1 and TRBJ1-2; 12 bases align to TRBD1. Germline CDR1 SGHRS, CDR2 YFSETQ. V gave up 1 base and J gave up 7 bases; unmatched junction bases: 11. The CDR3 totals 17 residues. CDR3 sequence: CASSLNPSGTGGIGYTF. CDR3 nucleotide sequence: TGCGCCAGCAGCTTGAACCCCTCCGGGACAGGGGGCATTGGCTACACCTTC.

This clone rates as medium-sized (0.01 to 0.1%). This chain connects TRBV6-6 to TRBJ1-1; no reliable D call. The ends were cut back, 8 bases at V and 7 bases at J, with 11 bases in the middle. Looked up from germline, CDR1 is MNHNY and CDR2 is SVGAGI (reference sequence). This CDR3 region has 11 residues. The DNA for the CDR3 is TGTGCCAGCCGACTCGAGGGTGAAGCTTTCTTT. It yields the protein CASRLEGEAFF.

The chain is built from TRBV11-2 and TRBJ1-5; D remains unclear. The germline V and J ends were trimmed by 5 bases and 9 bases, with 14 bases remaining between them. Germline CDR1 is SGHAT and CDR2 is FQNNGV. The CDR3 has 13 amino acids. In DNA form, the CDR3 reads TGTGCCAGCAGCACGGGAACCCTCGGGCCCCAGCATTTT. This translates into CASSTGTLGPQHF.

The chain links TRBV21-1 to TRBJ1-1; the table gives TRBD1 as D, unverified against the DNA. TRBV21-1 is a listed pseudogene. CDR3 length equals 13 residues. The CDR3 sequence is CASITSGTGEAFF. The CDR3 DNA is TGTGCCAGTATTACTTCCGGGACAGGTGAAGCTTTCTTT.

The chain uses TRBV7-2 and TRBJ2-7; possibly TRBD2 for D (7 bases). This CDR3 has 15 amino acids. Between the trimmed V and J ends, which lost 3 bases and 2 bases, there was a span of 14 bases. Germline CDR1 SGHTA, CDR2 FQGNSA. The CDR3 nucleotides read TGTGCCAGCAGCTTCTTGGGCGGGGGCCCCTACGAGCAGTACTTC. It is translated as CASSFLGGGPYEQYF.

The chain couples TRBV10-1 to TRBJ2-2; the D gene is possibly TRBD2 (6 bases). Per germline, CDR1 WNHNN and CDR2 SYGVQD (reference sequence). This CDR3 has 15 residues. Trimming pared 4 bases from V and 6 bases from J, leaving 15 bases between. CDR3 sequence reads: CASSAPGRGSGELFF. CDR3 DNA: TGCGCCAGCAGTGCCCCGGGCCGGGGGTCCGGGGAGCTGTTTTTT.

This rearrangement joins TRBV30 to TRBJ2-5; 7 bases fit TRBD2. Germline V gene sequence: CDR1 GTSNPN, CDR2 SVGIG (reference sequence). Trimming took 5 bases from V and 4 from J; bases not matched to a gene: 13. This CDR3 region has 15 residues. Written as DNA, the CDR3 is TGTGCCTGGTCCGGGGGGATTGAGTTTAGAGAGACCCAGTACTTC. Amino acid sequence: CAWSGGIEFRETQYF.

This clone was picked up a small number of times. CDR3 sequence (DNA): TGTGCCAGCAGCCCGAGGACAGTAGCTTTCTTT. Its translation is CASSPRTVAFF. The rearrangement joins TRBV11-2 to TRBJ1-1, with a weak D call TRBD1 (6 bases). This CDR3 comprises 11 residues. V lost 5 bases and J lost 10, with 11 bases in between. In germline, CDR1 is SGHAT, CDR2 FQNNGV.